The 27 T cell receptor beta chains below were found in one sample sequenced in a study of cytomegalovirus exposure and HLA in healthy donors. The PCR employed 60 Vbeta primers together with 13 Jbeta primers. Profiled with immunoSEQ multiplex PCR; TCRdb holds only in-frame clones, not every one. The repertoire consists of just over 200,000 clones, with 65% to 85% occurring once and the leading ten covering roughly 1.5%. The material sequenced was PBMCs. Receptors were obtained from a man aged 50 to 60 in good health and CMV-seronegative.

The rearrangement joins TRBV4-2 to TRBJ2-1; TRBD2 agrees at 12 bases. With 0 bases clipped from V and 10 bases from J, the junction kept 10 bases outside the gene matches. Per germline, CDR1 LGHNA and CDR2 YNFKEQ. CDR3 length: 17 residues. The CDR3 spells CASSQDGASGRAGEQFF. CDR3 DNA: TGTGCCAGCAGCCAAGATGGTGCTAGCGGGAGGGCTGGGGAGCAGTTCTTC.

The chain is built from TRBV10-3 and TRBJ1-3; 7 nucleotides align to TRBD1. The CDR3 spans 15 residues. Germline V gene sequence: CDR1 ENHRY, CDR2 SYGVKD. The V segment lost 6 bases and the J segment 3 bases; nucleotides outside the gene matches: 8. The CDR3 here is CAISETGSLGNTIYF. CDR3 DNA sequence: TGTGCCATCAGCGAGACAGGGTCACTTGGAAACACCATATATTTT.

Regarding this clone: Compared with germline, one end of the junction differs, possibly owing to a read error. This sample includes further DNA sequences coding for the same CDR3. This chain connects TRBV28 to TRBJ1-1, with D maybe TRBD1 (6 bases). The CDR3 runs to 17 residues. Germline V gene lookup returns CDR1 MDHEN and CDR2 SYDVKM. The CDR3 loop is CASSLSVGAGTNTEAFF. As DNA, the CDR3 is TGTGCCAGCAGTTTGTCGGTGGGGGCAGGGACGAACACCGAAGCTTTCTTT.

This chain joins TRBV19 and TRBJ1-2; the D is unclear. The CDR3 has 13 residues. The V gene's germline CDR1 is LNHDA and CDR2 SQIVND (reference sequence). The V end lost 6 bases, the J end lost 3 bases, and 11 bases lay between the germline ends. In nucleotides, the CDR3 is TGTGCCAGTAGACCCACGGGGTACTATGGCTACACCTTC. Translating it yields CASRPTGYYGYTF.

The chain carries TRBV7-9 and TRBJ1-2, with 10 nucleotides matching TRBD1. The CDR3 contains 15 residues. Germline V gives CDR1 SEHNR, CDR2 FQNEAQ (reference sequence). Trimming cost V 4 bases and J 3 bases; bases outside gene matches: 5. CDR3 amino acids: CASSSDRGRYYGYTF. The CDR3, as DNA: TGTGCCAGCAGCTCTGACAGGGGGCGGTACTATGGCTACACCTTC.

This rearrangement joins TRBV7-9 to TRBJ2-3; D is perhaps TRBD2 (6 bases). Trimming pared 8 bases from V and 14 bases from J, leaving 23 bases between. Germline V lookup: CDR1 SEHNR, CDR2 FQNEAQ (reference sequence). The CDR3 consists of 13 residues. The CDR3 region is CASGPDYGRMMYF. The CDR3 DNA is TGTGCCAGCGGCCCAGACTACGGGAGAATGATGTATTTT.

This chain links TRBV12-5 with TRBJ2-2; 7 nucleotides agree with TRBD1. Unmatched junction bases numbered 5, after V lost 6 bases and J lost 1 base. The germline V gene has CDR1 LGHNT and CDR2 FRNRAP. The CDR3 spans 15 residues. The CDR3 DNA sequence: TGTGCTAGTGGGAAACAGGGGCTGAACACCGGGGAGCTGTTTTTT. Translated, it gives CASGKQGLNTGELFF.

The chain combines TRBV9 with TRBJ2-7, with 11 bases lining up with TRBD2. Unmatched junction bases numbered 2, after V lost 2 bases and J lost 1 base. The CDR3 is 15 residues long. The germline V gene encodes CDR1 SGDLS and CDR2 YYNGEE. The CDR3 nucleotides are TGTGCCAGCAGCGTCGGACTAGCGGGTTCCTACGAGCAGTACTTC. Residues: CASSVGLAGSYEQYF.

The genes are TRBV28 and TRBJ1-1; TRBD1 matches at 9 bases. The CDR3 length is 17 residues. Germline V lookup: CDR1 MDHEN, CDR2 SYDVKM. The J segment lost 1 base and the V segment lost 5 bases, leaving 11 bases of the junction unmatched. The CDR3 DNA is TGTGCCAGCAGTCCCCTGACAGGGGGAGTTCGGAACACTGAAGCTTTCTTT. Translated: CASSPLTGGVRNTEAFF. Complete variable domain (other parts from reference TRBV28 and TRBJ1-1): DVKVTQSSRYLVKRTGEKVFLECVQDMDHENMFWYRQDPGLGLRLIYFSYDVKMKEKGDIPEGYSVSREKKERFSLILESASTNQTSMYLCASSPLTGGVRNTEAFFGQGTRLTVV.

The V gene is TRBV5-1, the J gene TRBJ2-3; D perhaps matches TRBD1 (6 bases). With 2 bases removed from V and 5 bases from J, the gap between germline ends came to 9 bases. CDR1 is SGHRS, CDR2 YFSETQ, per germline. CDR3 length: 13 amino acids. The CDR3 DNA reads TGCGCCAGCAGCTTCCTACAGGGAGATACGCAGTATTTT. This codes for CASSFLQGDTQYF.

V is TRBV30 and J is TRBJ1-5, with a possible D match to TRBD1 (5 bases). The CDR3 has 13 amino acids. Trimming removed 3 bases at V and 7 bases at J, with 13 bases between. Per germline, CDR1 GTSNPN and CDR2 SVGIG (reference sequence). The CDR3 coding sequence is TGTGCCTGGAGACAGGACGATTCCCAGCCCCAGCATTTT. Translating gives CAWRQDDSQPQHF.

The chain carries TRBV30 and TRBJ2-1, with 8 bases identical to TRBD2. CDR1 GTSNPN and CDR2 SVGIG come from the germline V gene (reference sequence). The J segment lost 3 bases and the V segment lost 2 bases, leaving 9 bases of the junction unmatched. The CDR3 consists of 16 residues. CDR3 amino acids: CAWSRGGTSGYNEQFF. Here the CDR3 DNA reads TGTGCCTGGAGTAGAGGTGGCACTAGCGGCTACAATGAGCAGTTCTTC.

The rearrangement links TRBV27 to TRBJ2-5, with TRBD2 matching 7 bases. CDR3 size: 14 residues. V dropped 8 bases and J dropped 1; count of bases not matched to a gene: 7. Germline CDR1 and CDR2: MNHEY and SMNVEV (reference sequence). CDR3 in amino acids: CASRVLASQETQYF. DNA for the CDR3: TGTGCCAGCCGCGTACTAGCGAGCCAAGAGACCCAGTACTTC.

The rearrangement uses TRBV19 and TRBJ2-5; 12 bases fit TRBD1. Trimming at V came to 3 bases and at J to 5 bases, leaving 4 bases not matched to a gene. Germline-derived CDR1 and CDR2 are LNHDA and SQIVND (reference sequence). CDR3 size: 15 residues. CDR3 DNA sequence: TGTGCCAGTAGTATGGGACAGGGGGCCGTGGAGACCCAGTACTTC. Residues: CASSMGQGAVETQYF. The variable domain in full, with the rest retrieved from reference TRBV19 and TRBJ2-5, is DGGITQSPKYLFRKEGQNVTLSCEQNLNHDAMYWYRQDPGQGLRLIYYSQIVNDFQKGDIAEGYSVSREKKESFPLTVTSAQKNPTAFYLCASSMGQGAVETQYFGPGTRLLVL.

To note about this clone: This same CDR3 is encoded by further DNA sequences in the sample. J is TRBJ2-2 and V is TRBV9, with 9 positions matching TRBD1. The CDR3 has 14 residues. CDR1 is SGDLS and CDR2 is YYNGEE in the germline V gene. V shed 4 bases and J 6 bases; nucleotides not matched to a gene: 4. CDR3 nucleotide sequence: TGTGCCAGCAGCCCCAGACAGGGGGCCGGGGAGCTGTTTTTT. Its translation: CASSPRQGAGELFF.

The V gene is TRBV5-1, the J gene TRBJ2-7; 14 positions match TRBD2. The CDR3 covers 16 residues. After removal of 2 bases from V and 6 bases from J, the junction contained 7 bases not matched to a gene. The germline gives CDR1 SGHRS, CDR2 YFSETQ. CDR3 loop: CASSFTLGTSGSEQYF. The CDR3, as DNA: TGCGCCAGCAGCTTCACCTTAGGGACTAGCGGGAGCGAGCAGTACTTC. The full variable domain, rest sourced from reference TRBV5-1 and TRBJ2-7, is KAGVTQTPRYLIKTRGQQVTLSCSPISGHRSVSWYQQTPGQGLQFLFEYFSETQRNKGNFPGRFSGRQFSNSRSEMNVSTLELGDSALYLCASSFTLGTSGSEQYFGPGTRLTVT.

V and J are TRBV19 and TRBJ2-7, with TRBD1 matching over 11 bases. The junction had 8 bases not matched to a gene; V was cut back by 5 bases and J by 2 bases. The CDR3 covers 16 residues. The germline CDR1 and CDR2 sequences are LNHDA and SQIVND (reference sequence). CDR3 residues: CASSANGQGAAYEQYF. CDR3 DNA sequence: TGTGCCAGTAGTGCAAACGGACAGGGGGCAGCCTACGAGCAGTACTTC.

This sequence joins TRBV5-1 and TRBJ1-1; 9 nucleotides agree with TRBD1. Trimming took 4 bases from V and 1 from J; bases not matched to a gene: 5. CDR1 and CDR2 from the germline V gene are SGHRS and YFSETQ. There are 15 residues in the CDR3. CDR3 in amino acids: CASSTHRGQNTEAFF. The CDR3 DNA sequence: TGCGCCAGCAGCACCCACAGGGGGCAGAACACTGAAGCTTTCTTT.

The rearrangement joins TRBV27 to TRBJ2-7; 10 bases map to TRBD1. V lost 0 bases and J lost 7; bases outside the gene matches: 9. The CDR3 length is 16 residues. Germline CDR1 reads MNHEY; CDR2 reads SMNVEV (reference sequence). DNA for the CDR3: TGTGCCAGCAGTTTATCCCCTTGGACAGGGGGGAGGGAGCAGTACTTC. It translates to CASSLSPWTGGREQYF.

This clone was found once. V usage is TRBV7-2 and J usage is TRBJ2-6; D uncertain. This CDR3 has 16 residues. The V gene lost 3 bases and the J gene lost 0 bases, with 9 bases spanning the gap. Germline V gene lookup returns CDR1 SGHTA and CDR2 FQGNSA. The CDR3 spells CASSFFLNSGANVLTF. In DNA form, the CDR3 reads TGTGCCAGCAGCTTCTTCCTTAACTCTGGGGCCAACGTCCTGACTTTC.

The chain has TRBV2 and TRBJ2-7; D possibly corresponds to TRBD1 (5 bases). V was cut by 9 bases and J by 5 bases, with 20 bases left in between. This CDR3 is 14 amino acids long. Looked up from germline, CDR1 is SNHLY and CDR2 is FYNNEI. CDR3 DNA: TGTGCCAGTTCCCTGGTGGGGCTCGGCAACGAGCAGTACTTC. Encoded protein: CASSLVGLGNEQYF.

The J gene is TRBJ1-1, the V gene TRBV27; D may be TRBD1 (5 bases). Trimming removed 2 bases at V and 5 bases at J, with 12 bases between. The germline gives CDR1 MNHEY, CDR2 SMNVEV (reference sequence). This CDR3 contains 14 residues. DNA for the CDR3: TGTGCCAGCAGTTTACCAGGGAGGTTGACTGAAGCTTTCTTT. It translates to CASSLPGRLTEAFF.

The V call is TRBV6-1, the J call TRBJ1-5; a possible D gene is TRBD1 (6 bases). The germline CDR1 and CDR2 sequences are MNHNS and SASEGT. The CDR3 has 16 amino acids. Trimming took off 4 bases at V and 1 base at J, with 14 bases between the two ends. This CDR3 is CASSGPQGESNQPQHF. The CDR3 DNA follows: TGTGCCAGCAGTGGACCACAGGGAGAAAGCAATCAGCCCCAGCATTTT.

The rearrangement links TRBV5-1 to TRBJ1-4; TRBD1 is a possible D gene (6 bases). CDR3 length equals 15 residues. CDR1 is SGHRS, CDR2 YFSETQ, per germline. Trimming removed 7 bases at V and 8 bases at J, with 21 bases between. CDR3 sequence reads: CASAEMAPQGEKLFF. CDR3 in DNA: TGCGCCAGCGCGGAGATGGCGCCTCAGGGGGAAAAACTGTTTTTT. Full variable domain (missing parts from reference TRBV5-1 and TRBJ1-4): KAGVTQTPRYLIKTRGQQVTLSCSPISGHRSVSWYQQTPGQGLQFLFEYFSETQRNKGNFPGRFSGRQFSNSRSEMNVSTLELGDSALYLCASAEMAPQGEKLFFGSGTQLSVL.

The chain couples TRBV9 to TRBJ1-1; TRBD1 might be the D (5 bases). Trimming removed 0 bases at V and 1 base at J, with 13 bases between. Germline V CDR1 and CDR2: SGDLS, YYNGEE. The CDR3 is 16 residues long. The chain's CDR3 is CASSVATGGKNTEAFF. The DNA of the CDR3 is TGTGCCAGCAGCGTAGCTACGGGGGGGAAGAACACTGAAGCTTTCTTT.

This rearrangement joins TRBV5-1 to TRBJ1-2; a weak D match, TRBD1 (5 bases). Germline-derived CDR1 and CDR2 are SGHRS and YFSETQ. The CDR3 runs 16 residues. V was pared by 2 bases and J by 3 bases, with 17 bases between. The CDR3 DNA reads as TGCGCCAGCAGCTTTATGGGGCGTCGGTCGGACTATGGCTACACCTTC. Protein: CASSFMGRRSDYGYTF.

V and J are TRBV2 and TRBJ1-3, with D hard to call. The germline V gene encodes CDR1 SNHLY and CDR2 FYNNEI. The V gene lost 4 bases and the J gene lost 0 bases, with 7 bases spanning the gap. This CDR3 has 14 amino acids. CDR3 in DNA: TGTGCCAGCAGTGTGCACTCCTCTGGAAACACCATATATTTT. Its translation is CASSVHSSGNTIYF.